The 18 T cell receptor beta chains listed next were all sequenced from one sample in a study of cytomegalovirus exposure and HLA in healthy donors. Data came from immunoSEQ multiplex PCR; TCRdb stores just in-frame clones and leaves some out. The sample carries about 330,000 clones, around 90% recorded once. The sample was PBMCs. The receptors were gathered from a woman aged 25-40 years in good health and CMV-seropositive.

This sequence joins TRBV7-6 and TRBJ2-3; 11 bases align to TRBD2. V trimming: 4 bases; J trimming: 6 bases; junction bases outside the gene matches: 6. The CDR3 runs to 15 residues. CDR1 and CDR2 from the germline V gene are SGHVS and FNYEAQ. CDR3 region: CASSYTSGGPDTQYF. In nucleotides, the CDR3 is TGTGCCAGCAGCTATACTAGCGGGGGCCCGGATACGCAGTATTTT.

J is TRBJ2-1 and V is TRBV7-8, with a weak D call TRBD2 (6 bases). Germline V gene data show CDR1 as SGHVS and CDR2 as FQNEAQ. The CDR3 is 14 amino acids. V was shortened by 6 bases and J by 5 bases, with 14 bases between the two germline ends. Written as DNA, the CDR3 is TGTGCCAGCAGTCGTAGCGGTCCTAACAATGAGCAGTTCTTC. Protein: CASSRSGPNNEQFF.

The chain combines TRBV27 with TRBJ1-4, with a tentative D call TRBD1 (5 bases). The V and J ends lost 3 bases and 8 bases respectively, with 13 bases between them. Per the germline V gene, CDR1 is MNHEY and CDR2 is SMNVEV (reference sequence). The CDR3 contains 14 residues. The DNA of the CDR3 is TGTGCCAGCAGTTTTCGACAGACTAGAGAAAAACTGTTTTTT. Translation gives CASSFRQTREKLFF.

The CDR3 sequence: CASSAGTDPNSPLHF. DNA for the CDR3: TGTGCCAGCAGCGCGGGGACAGACCCTAATTCACCCCTCCACTTT. The rearrangement joins TRBV7-6 to TRBJ1-6; 7 bases align to TRBD1. Per the germline V gene, CDR1 is SGHVS and CDR2 is FNYEAQ. V gave up 5 bases and J gave up 6 bases; unmatched junction bases: 7. The CDR3 extends over 15 amino acids. Together with reference TRBV7-6 and TRBJ1-6, the CDR3 gives the full variable domain: GAGVSQSPRYKVTKRGQDVALRCDPISGHVSLYWYRQALGQGPEFLTYFNYEAQQDKSGLPNDRFSAERPEGSISTLTIQRTEQRDSAMYRCASSAGTDPNSPLHFGNGTRLTVT.

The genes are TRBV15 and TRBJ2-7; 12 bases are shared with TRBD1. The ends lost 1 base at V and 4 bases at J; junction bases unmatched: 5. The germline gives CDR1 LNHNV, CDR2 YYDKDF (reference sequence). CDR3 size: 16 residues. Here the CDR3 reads CATSRAGTGGKYEQYF. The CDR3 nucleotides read TGTGCCACCAGCAGAGCTGGGACAGGGGGCAAGTACGAGCAGTACTTC.

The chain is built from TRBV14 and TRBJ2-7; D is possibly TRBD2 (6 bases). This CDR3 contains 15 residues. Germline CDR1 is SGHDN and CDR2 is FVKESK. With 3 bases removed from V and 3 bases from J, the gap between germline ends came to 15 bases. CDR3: CASSQGTGGYYEQYF. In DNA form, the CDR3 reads TGTGCCAGCAGCCAGGGGACTGGGGGGTACTACGAGCAGTACTTC.

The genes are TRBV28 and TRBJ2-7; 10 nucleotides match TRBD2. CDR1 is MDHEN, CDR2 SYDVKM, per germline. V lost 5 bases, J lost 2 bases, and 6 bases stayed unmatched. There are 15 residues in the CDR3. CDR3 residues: CASSLGLAEPYEQYF. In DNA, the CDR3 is TGTGCCAGCAGTCTCGGACTAGCGGAGCCCTACGAGCAGTACTTC.

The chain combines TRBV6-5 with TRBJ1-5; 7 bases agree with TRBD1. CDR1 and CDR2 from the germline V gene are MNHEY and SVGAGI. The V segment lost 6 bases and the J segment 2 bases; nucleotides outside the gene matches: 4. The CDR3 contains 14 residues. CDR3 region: CASSSDRGNQPQHF. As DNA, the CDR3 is TGTGCCAGCAGCTCCGACAGGGGCAATCAGCCCCAGCATTTT.

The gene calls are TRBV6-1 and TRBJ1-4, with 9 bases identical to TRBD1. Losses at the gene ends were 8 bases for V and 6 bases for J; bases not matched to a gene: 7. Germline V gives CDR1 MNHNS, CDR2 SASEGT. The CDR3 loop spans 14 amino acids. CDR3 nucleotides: TGTGCCAGCGTCAGAGGACAGGGGTATGAAAAACTGTTTTTT. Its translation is CASVRGQGYEKLFF.

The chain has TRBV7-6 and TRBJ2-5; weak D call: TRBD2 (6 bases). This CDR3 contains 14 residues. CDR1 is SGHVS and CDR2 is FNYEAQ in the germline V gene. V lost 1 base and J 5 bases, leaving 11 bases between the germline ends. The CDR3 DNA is TGTGCCAGCAGCTTAGTCGGGGGAGAGGAGACCCAGTACTTC. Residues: CASSLVGGEETQYF.

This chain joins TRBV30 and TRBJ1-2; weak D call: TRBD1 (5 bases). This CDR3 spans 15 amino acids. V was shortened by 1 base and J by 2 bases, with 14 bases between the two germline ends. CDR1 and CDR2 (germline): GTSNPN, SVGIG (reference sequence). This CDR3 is CAWSARTPSNYGYTF. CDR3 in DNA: TGTGCCTGGAGTGCCCGGACACCGTCAAACTATGGCTACACCTTC.

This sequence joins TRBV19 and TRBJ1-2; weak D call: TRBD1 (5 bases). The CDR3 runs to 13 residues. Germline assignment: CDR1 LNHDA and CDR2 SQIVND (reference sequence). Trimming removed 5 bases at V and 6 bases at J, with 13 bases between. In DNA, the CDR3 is TGTGCCAGTAGTCTAGGGGCGCGGAATGGCTACACCTTC. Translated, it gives CASSLGARNGYTF.

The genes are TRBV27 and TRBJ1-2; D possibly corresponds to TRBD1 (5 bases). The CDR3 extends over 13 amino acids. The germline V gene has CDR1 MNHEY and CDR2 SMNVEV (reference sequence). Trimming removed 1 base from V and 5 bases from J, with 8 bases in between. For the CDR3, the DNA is TGTGCCAGCAGTTTATGGAGGGGATATGGCTACACCTTC. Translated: CASSLWRGYGYTF.

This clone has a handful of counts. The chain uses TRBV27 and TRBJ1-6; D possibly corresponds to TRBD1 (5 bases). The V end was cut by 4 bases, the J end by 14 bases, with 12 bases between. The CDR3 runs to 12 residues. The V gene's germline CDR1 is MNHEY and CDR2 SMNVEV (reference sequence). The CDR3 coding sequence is TGTGCCAGCAGTTCCTCAGGGAGATCCCTCCACTTT. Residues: CASSSSGRSLHF.

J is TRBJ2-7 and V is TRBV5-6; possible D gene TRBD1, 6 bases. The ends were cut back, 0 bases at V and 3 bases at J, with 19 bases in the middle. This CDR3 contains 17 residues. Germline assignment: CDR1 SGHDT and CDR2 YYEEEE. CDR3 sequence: CASSLAGQLETLYEQYF. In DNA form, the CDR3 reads TGTGCCAGCAGCTTGGCGGGACAACTTGAGACCCTCTACGAGCAGTACTTC.

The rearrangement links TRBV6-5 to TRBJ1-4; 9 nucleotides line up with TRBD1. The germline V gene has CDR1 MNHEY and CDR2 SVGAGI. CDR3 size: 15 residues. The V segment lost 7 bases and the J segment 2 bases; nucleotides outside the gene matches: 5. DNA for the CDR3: TGTGCCAGCAAGATGACAGGGGGTACTAATGAAAAACTGTTTTTT. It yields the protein CASKMTGGTNEKLFF.

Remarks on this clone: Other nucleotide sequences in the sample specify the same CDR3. CDR3 in DNA: TGTGCCAGCAGTGAGCTCGCGGTAACCGGGGAGCTGTTTTTT. Protein sequence: CASSELAVTGELFF. The chain carries TRBV6-1 and TRBJ2-2, with unresolved D. Trimming took 3 bases from V and 5 from J, leaving 10 bases between them. The CDR3 runs 14 residues. CDR1 is MNHNS, CDR2 SASEGT, per germline.

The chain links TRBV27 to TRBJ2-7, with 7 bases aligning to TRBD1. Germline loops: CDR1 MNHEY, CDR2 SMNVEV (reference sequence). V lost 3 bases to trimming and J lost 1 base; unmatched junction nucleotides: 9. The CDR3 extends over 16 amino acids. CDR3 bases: TGTGCCAGCAGTTTGGCCCGAACAGGGGCGTCCTACGAGCAGTACTTC. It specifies CASSLARTGASYEQYF.